This T cell receptor (beta chain) appears in the sequencing data of a study of blood T cells in healthy people across ages. General study results and limits: Roughly linearly, TCR beta diversity per million T cells fell as age increased.

Every donor provided 9.5 to 10 milliliters of peripheral blood. No fewer than 5.5 micrograms of total RNA were isolated from every sample. With regard to this clonotype: Its matching antigen is unknown. The junction and the germline gene differ at one end; a read error may be behind it.

This CDR3 is built from 12 residues. CDR1 LNHNV and CDR2 YYDKDF come from the germline V gene (reference sequence). Together with a sample-barcoded 5' primer, a J-beta primer mix was included in a second PCR lasting about 6 to 11 cycles. Every individual sample yielded 2.5 million or more paired-end reads (each containing CDR3). TCRdb re-called the 5' RACE reads through MiXCR, storing one row per CDR3 protein. The repertoire holds 1 million or so distinct CDR3 sequences, with 40% to 55% as singletons. Sequenced input: blood. V and J are TRBV15 and TRBJ1-2; D possibly corresponds to TRBD1 (6 bases). This TCR was sampled from a woman aged 60 to 75 in good health. The CDR3 DNA follows: TGTGCCACCAGCAGGGACAGCTATGGCCACACCTTC. Amino acids: CATSRDSYGHTF.